The 3 T cell receptor beta chains below were found in one sample sequenced in a study of shared clonotypes between healthy human individuals. Only in-frame clones appear in the TCRdb table, and some are missing; sequencing was by immunoSEQ multiplex PCR. The table records around 200,000 clones, approximately 70% of them present only once. Specimen: memory CD4+ T cells sorted from blood. Subset here: CD45RA-negative fraction. Every receptor here comes from a man aged 30-40 years in good health.

This clone was counted a few times. CDR3 sequence reads: CASSQVHWAGRSYNEQFF. The CDR3 DNA sequence: TGCGCCAGCAGCCAAGTGCACTGGGCAGGGCGGTCCTACAATGAGCAGTTCTTC. The genes are TRBV4-1 and TRBJ2-1; possible D gene TRBD1, 5 bases. CDR3 length: 18 amino acids. Germline V CDR1 and CDR2: MGHRA, YSYEKL. V shed 1 base and J shed 1 base, with 17 bases lying between them.

The chain combines TRBV11-2 with TRBJ2-7; TRBD1 might be the D (5 bases). V dropped 6 bases and J dropped 1 base, with 25 bases sitting between them. The germline gives CDR1 SGHAT, CDR2 FQNNGV. This CDR3 region has 18 residues. CDR3 in amino acids: CASRPLVGRSHPSYEQYF. CDR3 bases: TGTGCCAGCAGACCTCTGGTGGGGCGGAGCCATCCGTCCTACGAGCAGTACTTC.

The gene calls are TRBV2 and TRBJ2-7; D possibly corresponds to TRBD1 (6 bases). The ends were cut back, 7 bases at V and 2 bases at J, with 12 bases in the middle. CDR1 is SNHLY, CDR2 FYNNEI, per germline. The CDR3 has 13 amino acids. CDR3: CASNRDKTYEQYF. As DNA, the CDR3 is TGTGCCAGCAATAGGGACAAGACCTACGAGCAGTACTTC.